This TCR beta chain is drawn from a study of cytotoxic CD8 clonotypes in ibrutinib-treated CLL. Study summary: Productive templates per sample averaged approximately 240,000; productive rearrangements, approximately 93,000.

Comments on this clone: Its target is unknown. Compared with germline, one end of the junction differs, possibly owing to a read error. Other DNA sequences within the sample encode an identical CDR3.

Repertoires were generated with immunoSEQ multiplex PCR, while TCRdb's copy carries only in-frame clones and drops some. The data hold about 200,000 clones, with just over 70% observed a single time. The CDR3 is 14 residues long. Germline V gene lookup returns CDR1 SGHTA and CDR2 FQGTGA. The study's findings and limits: Sampling times (in sustained-remission versus progressing patients) were not the same. In comparison with age-matched healthy donors, baseline clonality was higher and tracked circulating CD8+ T-cell counts.

Around 1.8 micrograms of genomic DNA (from cryopreserved PBMCs) were used for TCR beta libraries. The chain couples TRBV7-3 to TRBJ1-6; D is ambiguous. This material consisted of PBMCs, taken after 12 months of ibrutinib treatment. This clonotype originated in a human donor with chronic lymphocytic leukemia. DNA of the CDR3: TGTGCCAGCAGCTTAAGGCAGAATAATTCACCTCTCCACTTT. Translation gives CASSLRQNNSPLHF.